This TCR beta chain was obtained from a study of T cell repertoires in cytomegalovirus infection (dated by TCRdb to about 2019). Describing the broader study: The HLA type of each donor mattered for the analysis, because public TCR beta signatures pointed to carriage of CMV infection along with the matching HLA type. The investigation overall reported the following: Carriers of CMV infection plus the relevant HLA type were discriminated by the cumulative frequency of public TCR beta family members in the study cohort and in an independent 352-donor cohort. In the ex vivo response, HLA-C-restricted CMV-specific TCR beta clonotypes were dominant, and in two of eight donors the single most frequent clonotype came from this HLA-C-restricted group.

These reads were obtained on an Illumina HiSeq 1500. The public reads were reanalyzed by TCRdb: fastp trimming at Q25, MiXCR alignment, in-frame beta chains only. Rows with one shared CDR3 protein collapse into an entry with the most common genes and DNA. Within this sample are about 740,000 distinct CDR3 sequences, with approximately 40% of them counted one time only. The top ten clones comprise around 2.6% of the sample. Remarks on this clonotype: What this receptor recognizes is not known. Per-nucleotide qualities are absent, and no much larger clonotype sits a single base away.

The sequenced sample was PBMCs. This sequence originates from a human donor in good health (CMV status not recorded). Some clones in this sample may be carry-over from other donors' samples.

The nucleotides read TGTGCCAGCAGTGAAAGAATCCGGTACGAGCAGTACTTC. Its protein reads: CASSERIRYEQYF. The sequence links TRBV6-1 to TRBJ2-7; the D gene is unclear. At the junction V is shortened by 2 bases and J by 4 bases, with 9 bases in between. CDR1 MNHNS and CDR2 SASEGT are derived from the germline V gene. From its cysteine to its phenylalanine, the CDR3 spans 13 amino acids. The only DNA kept is the CDR3, 39 bases in frame from the first base.